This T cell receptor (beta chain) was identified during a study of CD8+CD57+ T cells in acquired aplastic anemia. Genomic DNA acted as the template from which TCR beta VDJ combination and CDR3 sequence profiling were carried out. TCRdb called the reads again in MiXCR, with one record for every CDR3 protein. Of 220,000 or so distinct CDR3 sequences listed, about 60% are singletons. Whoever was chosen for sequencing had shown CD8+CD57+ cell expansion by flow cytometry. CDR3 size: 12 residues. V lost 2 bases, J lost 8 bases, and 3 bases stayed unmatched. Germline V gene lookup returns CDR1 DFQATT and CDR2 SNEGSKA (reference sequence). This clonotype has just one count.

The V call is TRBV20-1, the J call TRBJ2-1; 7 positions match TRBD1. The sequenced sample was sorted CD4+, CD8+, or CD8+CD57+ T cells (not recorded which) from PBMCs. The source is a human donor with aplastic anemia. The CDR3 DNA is TGCAGTGCTAGAACCCAGGGGGATGAGCAGTTCTTC. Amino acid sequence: CSARTQGDEQFF.